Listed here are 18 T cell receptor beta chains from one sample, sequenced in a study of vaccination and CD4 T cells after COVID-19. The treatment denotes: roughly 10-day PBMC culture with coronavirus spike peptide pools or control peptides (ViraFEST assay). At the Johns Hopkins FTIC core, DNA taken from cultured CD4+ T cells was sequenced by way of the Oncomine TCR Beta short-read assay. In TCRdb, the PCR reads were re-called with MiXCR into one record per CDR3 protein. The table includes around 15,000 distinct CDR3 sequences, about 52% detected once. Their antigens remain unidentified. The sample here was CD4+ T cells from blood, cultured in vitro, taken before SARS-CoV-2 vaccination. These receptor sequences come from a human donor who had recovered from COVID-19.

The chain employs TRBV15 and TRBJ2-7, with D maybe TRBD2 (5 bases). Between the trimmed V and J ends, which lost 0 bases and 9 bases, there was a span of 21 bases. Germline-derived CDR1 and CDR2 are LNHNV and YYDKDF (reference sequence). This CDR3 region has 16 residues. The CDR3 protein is CATSRDRLSGDSVQYF. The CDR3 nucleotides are TGTGCCACCAGCAGAGATCGGTTAAGTGGTGATAGCGTGCAGTACTTC.

The CDR3 is CASSLPSGTGAYEQYF. CDR3 nucleotides: TGTGCCAGCAGTTTACCCTCCGGGACAGGGGCGTACGAGCAGTACTTC. The J gene is TRBJ2-7, the V gene TRBV6-5; TRBD1 aligns across 10 bases. In germline, CDR1 is MNHEY, CDR2 SVGAGI. Trimming at V came to 4 bases and at J to 4 bases, leaving 10 bases not matched to a gene. The CDR3 length is 16 residues.

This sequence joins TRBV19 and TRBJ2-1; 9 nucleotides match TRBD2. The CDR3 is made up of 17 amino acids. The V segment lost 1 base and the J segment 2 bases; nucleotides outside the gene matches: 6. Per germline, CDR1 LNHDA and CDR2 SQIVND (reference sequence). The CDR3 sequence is CASSIGLAGMPYNEQFF. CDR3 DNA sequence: TGTGCCAGTAGTATAGGCCTAGCGGGGATGCCCTACAATGAGCAGTTCTTC.

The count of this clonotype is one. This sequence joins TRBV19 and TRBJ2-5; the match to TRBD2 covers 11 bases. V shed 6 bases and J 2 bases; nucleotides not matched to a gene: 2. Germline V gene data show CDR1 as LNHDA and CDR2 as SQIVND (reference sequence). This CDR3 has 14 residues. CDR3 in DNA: TGTGCCAGTAGCTCTAGCGGGAGGCAAGAGACCCAGTACTTC. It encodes CASSSSGRQETQYF.

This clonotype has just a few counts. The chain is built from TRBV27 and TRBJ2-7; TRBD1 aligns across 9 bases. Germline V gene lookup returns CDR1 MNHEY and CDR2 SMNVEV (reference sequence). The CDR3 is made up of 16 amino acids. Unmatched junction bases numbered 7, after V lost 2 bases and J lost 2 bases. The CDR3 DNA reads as TGTGCCAGCAGTTTAAAGGGGGACAGGGAGCCCTACGAGCAGTACTTC. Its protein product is CASSLKGDREPYEQYF.

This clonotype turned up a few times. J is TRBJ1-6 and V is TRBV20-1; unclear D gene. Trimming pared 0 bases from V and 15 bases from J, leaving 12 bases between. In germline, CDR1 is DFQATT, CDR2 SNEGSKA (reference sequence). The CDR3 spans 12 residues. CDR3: CSARDGSRGLHF. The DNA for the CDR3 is TGCAGTGCTAGAGATGGGTCCCGCGGCCTCCACTTT.

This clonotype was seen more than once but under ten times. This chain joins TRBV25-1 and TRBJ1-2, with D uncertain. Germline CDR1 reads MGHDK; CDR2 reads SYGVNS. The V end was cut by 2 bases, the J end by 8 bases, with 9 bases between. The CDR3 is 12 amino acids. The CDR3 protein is CASSEASGGYTF. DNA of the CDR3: TGTGCCAGCAGTGAAGCCTCAGGAGGCTACACCTTC.

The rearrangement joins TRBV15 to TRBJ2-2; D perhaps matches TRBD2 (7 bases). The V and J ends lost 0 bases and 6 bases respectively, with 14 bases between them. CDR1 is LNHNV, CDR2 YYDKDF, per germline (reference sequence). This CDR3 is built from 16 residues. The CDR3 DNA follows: TGTGCCACCAGCAGAGATGGGGGGGGGCCCGCCGGGGAGCTGTTTTTT. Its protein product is CATSRDGGGPAGELFF.

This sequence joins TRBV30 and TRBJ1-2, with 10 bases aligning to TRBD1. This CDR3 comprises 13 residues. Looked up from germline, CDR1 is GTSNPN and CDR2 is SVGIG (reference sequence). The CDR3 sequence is CAFAGTGDPGYTF. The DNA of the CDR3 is TGTGCGTTTGCTGGGACAGGGGATCCTGGCTACACCTTC.

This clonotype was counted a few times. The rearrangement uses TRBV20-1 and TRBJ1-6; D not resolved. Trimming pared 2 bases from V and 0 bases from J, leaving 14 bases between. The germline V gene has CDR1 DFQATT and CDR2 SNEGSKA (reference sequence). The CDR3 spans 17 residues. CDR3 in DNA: TGCAGTGCTAGAATAGGACGGACGAGCTCCTATAATTCACCCCTCCACTTT. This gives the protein CSARIGRTSSYNSPLHF.

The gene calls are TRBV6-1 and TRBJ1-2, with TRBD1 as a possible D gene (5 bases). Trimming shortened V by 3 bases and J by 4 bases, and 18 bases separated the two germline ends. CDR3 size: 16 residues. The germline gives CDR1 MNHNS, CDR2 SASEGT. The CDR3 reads CASSDLRQGKFYGYTF. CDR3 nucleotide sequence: TGTGCCAGCAGTGATTTGCGGCAGGGAAAGTTCTATGGCTACACCTTC.

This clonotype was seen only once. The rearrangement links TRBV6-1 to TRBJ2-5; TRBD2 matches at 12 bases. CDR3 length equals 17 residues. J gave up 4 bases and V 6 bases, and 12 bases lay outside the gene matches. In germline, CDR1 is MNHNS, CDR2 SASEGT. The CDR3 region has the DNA TGTGCCAGCAGGACTTCTCTAGCGGGAGGGCGGGTAGAGACCCAGTACTTC. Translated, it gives CASRTSLAGGRVETQYF.

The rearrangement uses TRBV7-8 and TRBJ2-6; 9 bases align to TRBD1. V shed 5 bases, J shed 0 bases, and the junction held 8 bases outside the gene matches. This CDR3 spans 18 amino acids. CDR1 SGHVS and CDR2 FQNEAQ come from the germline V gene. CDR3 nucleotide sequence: TGTGCCAGCAGCCCGTCCCGGGACAGGGTCTCTGGGGCCAACGTCCTGACTTTC. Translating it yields CASSPSRDRVSGANVLTF. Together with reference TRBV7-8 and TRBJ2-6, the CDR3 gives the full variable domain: GAGVSQSPRYKVAKRGQDVALRCDPISGHVSLFWYQQALGQGPEFLTYFQNEAQLDKSGLPSDRFFAERPEGSVSTLKIQRTQQEDSAVYLCASSPSRDRVSGANVLTFGAGSRLTVL.

CDR3 bases: TGTGCCAGCAGCTCGATACAGGGGGCTAGCCCTGGAAACACCATATATTTT. Translated, it gives CASSSIQGASPGNTIYF. The genes are TRBV7-9 and TRBJ1-3, with TRBD1 matching over 9 bases. V lost 4 bases and J lost 2; bases outside the gene matches: 9. Germline CDR1 reads SEHNR; CDR2 reads FQNEAQ (reference sequence). This CDR3 region has 17 residues.

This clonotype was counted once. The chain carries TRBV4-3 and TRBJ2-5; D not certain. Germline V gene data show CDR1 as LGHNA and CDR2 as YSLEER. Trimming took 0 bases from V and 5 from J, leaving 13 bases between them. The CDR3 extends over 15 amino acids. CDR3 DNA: TGCGCCAGCAGCCAAGAACGAACATCTTGGGAGACCCAGTACTTC. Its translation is CASSQERTSWETQYF.

The CDR3 region is CASSFSGAQNTGELFF. CDR3 sequence (DNA): TGTGCCAGCAGCTTCTCAGGGGCCCAAAACACCGGGGAGCTGTTTTTT. V gene TRBV11-1 combines with J gene TRBJ2-2, with D possibly being TRBD1 (6 bases). Trimming removed 3 bases at V and 2 bases at J, with 13 bases between. Germline V CDR1 and CDR2: SGHAT, FQDESV (reference sequence). The CDR3 covers 16 residues.

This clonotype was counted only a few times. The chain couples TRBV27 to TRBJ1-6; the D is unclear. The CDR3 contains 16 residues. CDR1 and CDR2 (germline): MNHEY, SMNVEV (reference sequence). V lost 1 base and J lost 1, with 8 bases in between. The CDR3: CASSLLTLSYNSPLHF. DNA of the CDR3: TGTGCCAGCAGTTTATTAACACTGTCCTATAATTCACCCCTCCACTTT.

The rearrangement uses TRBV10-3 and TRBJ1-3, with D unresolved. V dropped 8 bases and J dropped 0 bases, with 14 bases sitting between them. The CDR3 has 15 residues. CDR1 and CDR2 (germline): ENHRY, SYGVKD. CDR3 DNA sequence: TGTGCCATCGGGAAGGTTCCCGGCTCTGGAAACACCATATATTTT. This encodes CAIGKVPGSGNTIYF.